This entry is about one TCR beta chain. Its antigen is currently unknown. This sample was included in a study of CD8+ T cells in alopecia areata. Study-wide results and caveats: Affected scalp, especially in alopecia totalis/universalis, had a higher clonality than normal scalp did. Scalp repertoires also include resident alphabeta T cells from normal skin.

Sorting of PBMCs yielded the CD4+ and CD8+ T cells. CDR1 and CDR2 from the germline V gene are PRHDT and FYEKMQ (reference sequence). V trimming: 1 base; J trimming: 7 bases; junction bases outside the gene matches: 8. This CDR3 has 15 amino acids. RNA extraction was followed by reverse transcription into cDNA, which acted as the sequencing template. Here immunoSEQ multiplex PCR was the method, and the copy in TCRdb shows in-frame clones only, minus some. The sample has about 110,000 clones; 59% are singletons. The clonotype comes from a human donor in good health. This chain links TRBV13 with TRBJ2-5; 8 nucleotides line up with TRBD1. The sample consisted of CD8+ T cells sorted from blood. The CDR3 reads CASSLEGQGARTQYF. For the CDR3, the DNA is TGTGCCAGCAGCTTAGAGGGCCAGGGGGCGAGGACCCAGTACTTC.